Below, 9 T cell receptor beta chains from the same sample are listed, as sequenced in a study of identical twins. A single record per CDR3 protein comes from TCRdb applying MiXCR to the 5' RACE reads. The sample records hundreds of thousands of distinct CDR3 sequences, roughly 6.6% being singletons. The same sample was also studied in work on yellow fever vaccine responses in identical twins.

Material for sequencing was PBMCs. Receptor source: a young woman in good health.

This clonotype appeared many times. J is TRBJ2-1 and V is TRBV7-6; 10 nucleotides align to TRBD2. CDR1 is SGHVS and CDR2 is FNYEAQ in the germline V gene. V was pared by 5 bases and J by 1 base, with 8 bases of the junction left unmatched. This CDR3 spans 17 amino acids. The chain's CDR3 is CASSPSGGAGSYNEQFF. The CDR3 DNA follows: TGTGCCAGCAGCCCAAGCGGGGGGGCAGGATCCTACAATGAGCAGTTCTTC.

This clonotype was observed a handful of times. The rearrangement joins TRBV12-3 or TRBV12-4 to TRBJ2-7; D not certain. Trimming removed 3 bases at V and 4 bases at J, with 10 bases between. The CDR3 is made up of 13 amino acids. CDR3 sequence: CASSFAGGYEQYV. CDR3 DNA: TGTGCCAGCAGTTTCGCCGGTGGATACGAGCAGTACGTC.

The chain couples TRBV12-3 or TRBV12-4 to TRBJ1-4; a possible D gene is TRBD1 (6 bases). The CDR3 is 15 amino acids. Between the trimmed V and J ends, which lost 5 bases and 4 bases, there was a span of 14 bases. The CDR3 protein is CASSQDSLSNEKLFF. The CDR3 DNA sequence: TGTGCCAGCAGTCAGGACAGCCTGAGTAATGAAAAACTGTTTTTT.

V gene TRBV20-1 combines with J gene TRBJ2-7, with D perhaps matching TRBD1 or TRBD2 (5 bases each). CDR3 length: 13 residues. Germline CDR1 is DFQATT and CDR2 is SNEGSKA (reference sequence). Trimming shortened V by 6 bases and J by 5 bases, and 17 bases separated the two germline ends. The CDR3: CSAQSPGRDEQYV. The CDR3 nucleotides are TGCAGTGCACAAAGCCCGGGACGGGACGAGCAGTACGTC.

This clonotype was detected a few times. V gene TRBV6-2 or TRBV6-3 combines with J gene TRBJ2-3; TRBD2 agrees at 14 bases. Germline V gene sequence: CDR1 MNHEY, CDR2 SVGEGT. This CDR3 is 20 amino acids long. Trimming took 2 bases from V and 3 from J; bases not matched to a gene: 13. The CDR3 loop is CASSYDRTGLAGGPTDTQYF. CDR3 coding DNA: TGTGCCAGCAGTTACGACAGAACTGGACTAGCGGGGGGACCTACAGATACGCAGTATTTT.

This clonotype was observed a few times. The CDR3, as DNA: TGTGCCAGCAGCCAAGAATATCTCGGCGACATCAACAATGAGCAGTTCTTC. It encodes CASSQEYLGDINNEQFF. This chain connects TRBV3-1 to TRBJ2-1; D not certain. V was clipped by 0 bases and J by 5 bases, with 17 bases between them. CDR3 length equals 17 residues. CDR1 and CDR2 from the germline V gene are LGHDT and YNNKEL (reference sequence).

The gene calls are TRBV10-3 and TRBJ2-5; 9 nucleotides match TRBD2. This CDR3 contains 14 residues. Germline V gene sequence: CDR1 ENHRY, CDR2 SYGVKD. J lost 3 bases, V lost 8 bases, and 7 bases had no gene match. As DNA, the CDR3 is TGTGCCATCGGGACAGCGGGAGGAAAAGAGACCCAGTACTTC. Translation: CAIGTAGGKETQYF.

The chain has TRBV9 and TRBJ2-2, with 7 bases aligning to TRBD1. V shed 3 bases, J shed 1 base, and the junction held 9 bases outside the gene matches. This CDR3 spans 17 amino acids. Germline assignment: CDR1 SGDLS and CDR2 YYNGEE. CDR3 DNA: TGTGCCAGCAGCGGGATAGACAGGGTAGGGAACACCGGGGAGCTGTTTTTT. Protein: CASSGIDRVGNTGELFF.

V usage is TRBV20-1 and J usage is TRBJ1-2; TRBD1 matches 7 bases. The length of the CDR3 is 14 residues. Germline V gene lookup returns CDR1 DFQATT and CDR2 SNEGSKA (reference sequence). V shed 1 base and J 7 bases; nucleotides not matched to a gene: 9. CDR3 in DNA: TGCAGTGCTAGAGCCCGGGGACAGAGTCTTGGCTACACCTTC. Protein product: CSARARGQSLGYTF.